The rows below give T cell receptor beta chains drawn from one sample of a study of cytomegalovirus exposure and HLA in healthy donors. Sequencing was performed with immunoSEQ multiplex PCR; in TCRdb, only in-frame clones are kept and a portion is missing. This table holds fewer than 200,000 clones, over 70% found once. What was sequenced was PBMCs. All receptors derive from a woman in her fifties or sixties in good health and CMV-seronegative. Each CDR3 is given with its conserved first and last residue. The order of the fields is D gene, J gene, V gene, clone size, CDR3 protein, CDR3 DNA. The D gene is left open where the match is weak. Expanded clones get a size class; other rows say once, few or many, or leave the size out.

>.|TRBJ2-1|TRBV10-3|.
CAIKQGDEQFF
TGTGCCATAAAACAGGGCGATGAGCAGTTCTTC
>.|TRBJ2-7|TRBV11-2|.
CASSFAGRESYEQYF
TGTGCCAGCAGCTTTGCAGGGCGGGAATCCTACGAGCAGTACTTC
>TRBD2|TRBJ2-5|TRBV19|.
CASTVPGGTETQYF
TGTGCCAGTACTGTACCGGGGGGGACAGAGACCCAGTACTTC
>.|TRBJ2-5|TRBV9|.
CASSVERYGGVGETQYF
TGTGCCAGCAGCGTAGAACGGTACGGGGGAGTAGGGGAGACCCAGTACTTC
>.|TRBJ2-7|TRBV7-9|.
CASSLVNFGQGIDFYEQYF
TGTGCCAGCAGCTTAGTTAATTTCGGGCAGGGCATAGATTTCTACGAGCAGTACTTC
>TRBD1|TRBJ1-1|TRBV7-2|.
CASSSRTGLGTEAFF
TGTGCCAGCAGCTCACGGACAGGACTCGGCACTGAAGCTTTCTTT
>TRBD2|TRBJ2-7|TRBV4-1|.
CASSQARLAGVSSYEQYF
TGCGCCAGCAGCCAAGCCCGTCTAGCGGGAGTTTCCTCCTACGAGCAGTACTTC
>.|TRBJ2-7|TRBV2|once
CASSERDRTTF
TGTGCCAGCAGTGAACGAGACAGGACAACATTC
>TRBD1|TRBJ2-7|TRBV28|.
CASSLGQGHYEQYF
TGTGCTAGCAGTTTGGGACAGGGCCACTACGAGCAGTACTTC
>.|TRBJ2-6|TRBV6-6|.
CASSSLPGSGANVLTF
TGTGCCAGCAGCTCCCTCCCGGGGTCTGGGGCCAACGTCCTGACTTTC
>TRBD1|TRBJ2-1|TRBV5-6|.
CASSPSDRGRDNEQFF
TGTGCCAGCAGCCCCTCTGACAGGGGGCGAGACAATGAGCAGTTCTTC
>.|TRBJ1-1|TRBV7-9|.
CASSGGGGEAFF
TGTGCCAGCTCCGGGGGGGGCGGTGAAGCTTTCTTT
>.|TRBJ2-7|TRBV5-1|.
CASSLVAASTPTSPHEQYF
TGCGCCAGCAGCTTGGTGGCGGCTTCTACCCCAACGTCACCTCACGAGCAGTACTTC
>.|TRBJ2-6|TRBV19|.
CASSISGANVLTF
TGTGCCAGTTCAATCTCTGGGGCCAACGTCCTGACTTTC
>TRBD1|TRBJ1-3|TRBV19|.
CASSDPWGQWASGNTIYF
TGTGCCAGTAGTGATCCCTGGGGACAGTGGGCCTCTGGAAACACCATATATTTT
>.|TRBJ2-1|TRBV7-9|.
CASSSPWRSRNEQFF
TGTGCCAGCAGCTCTCCCTGGCGCTCGCGGAATGAGCAGTTCTTC
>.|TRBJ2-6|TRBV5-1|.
CASSQGLSGANVLTF
TGCGCCAGCAGTCAGGGTCTTTCTGGGGCCAACGTCCTGACTTTC
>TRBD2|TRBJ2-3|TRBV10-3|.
CAIRGLAGVDTDTQYF
TGTGCCATCAGGGGACTAGCGGGAGTTGATACAGATACGCAGTATTTT
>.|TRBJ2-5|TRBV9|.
CASSATPTVLTETQYF
TGTGCCAGCAGCGCCACTCCTACAGTGTTGACGGAGACCCAGTACTTC
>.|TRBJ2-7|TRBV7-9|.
CASSPSYRGRGQYF
TGTGCCAGCAGCCCCTCGTACCGGGGAAGAGGGCAGTACTTC
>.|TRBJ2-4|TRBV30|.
CAWSASAKNIQYF
TGTGCCTGGAGTGCCTCTGCGAAAAACATTCAGTACTTC
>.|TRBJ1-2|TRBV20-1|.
CSASGYGYTF
TGCAGTGCTTCCGGTTATGGCTACACCTTC
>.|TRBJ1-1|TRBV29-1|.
CSVDGGGTEAFF
TGCAGCGTTGATGGCGGAGGCACTGAAGCTTTCTTT
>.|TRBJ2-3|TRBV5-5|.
CASSFLDGRATDTQYF
TGTGCCAGCAGCTTCCTGGACGGGAGAGCGACAGATACGCAGTATTTT
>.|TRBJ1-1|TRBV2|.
CASSSGSGTEAFF
TGTGCCAGCAGTTCAGGGTCTGGGACTGAAGCTTTCTTT
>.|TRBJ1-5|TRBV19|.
CASSIPGYSNQPQHF
TGTGCCAGTAGTATCCCCGGGTATAGCAATCAGCCCCAGCATTTT
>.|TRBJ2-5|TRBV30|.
CAWSVLRDQYF
TGTGCCTGGAGTGTACTCCGGGACCAGTACTTC
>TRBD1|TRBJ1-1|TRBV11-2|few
CASSFDRASEAFF
TGTGCCAGCAGCTTCGACAGGGCGTCTGAAGCTTTCTTT
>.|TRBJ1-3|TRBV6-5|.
CASSYSEGTGNTIYF
TGTGCCAGCAGTTACTCGGAGGGGACTGGAAACACCATATATTTT
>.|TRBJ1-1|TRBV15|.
CATSRDYGSEAFF
TGTGCCACCAGCAGAGATTATGGTAGTGAAGCTTTCTTT
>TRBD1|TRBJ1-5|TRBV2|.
CASRNAGGQPQHF
TGTGCCAGCAGAAATGCAGGGGGGCAGCCCCAGCATTTT
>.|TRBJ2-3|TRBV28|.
CASSLGGGSTDTQYF
TGTGCCAGCAGTTTAGGGGGCGGAAGCACAGATACGCAGTATTTT
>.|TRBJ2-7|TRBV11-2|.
CASSLTRQVSYEQYF
TGTGCCAGCAGCTTAACCCGACAGGTCTCCTACGAGCAGTACTTC